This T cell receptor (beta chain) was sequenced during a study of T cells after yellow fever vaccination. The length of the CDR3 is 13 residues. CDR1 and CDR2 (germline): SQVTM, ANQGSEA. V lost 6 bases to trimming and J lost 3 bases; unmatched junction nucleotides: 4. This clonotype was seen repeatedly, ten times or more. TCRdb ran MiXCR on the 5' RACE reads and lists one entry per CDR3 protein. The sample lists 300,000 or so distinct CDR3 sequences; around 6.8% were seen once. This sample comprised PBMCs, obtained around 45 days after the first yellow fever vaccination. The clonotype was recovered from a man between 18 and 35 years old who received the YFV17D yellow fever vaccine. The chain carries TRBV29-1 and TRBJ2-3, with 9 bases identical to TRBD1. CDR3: CSVTGTGTDTQYF. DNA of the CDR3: TGCAGCGTAACCGGGACAGGGACAGATACGCAGTATTTT.